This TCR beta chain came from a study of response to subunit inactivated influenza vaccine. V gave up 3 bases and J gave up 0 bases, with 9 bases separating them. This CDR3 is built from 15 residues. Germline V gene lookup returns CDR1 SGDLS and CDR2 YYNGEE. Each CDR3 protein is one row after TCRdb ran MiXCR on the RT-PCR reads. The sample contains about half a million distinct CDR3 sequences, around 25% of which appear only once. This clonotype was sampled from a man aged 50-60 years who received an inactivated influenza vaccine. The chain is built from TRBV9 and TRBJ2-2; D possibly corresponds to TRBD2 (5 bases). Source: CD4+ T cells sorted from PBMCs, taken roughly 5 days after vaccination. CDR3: CASSASGTNTGELFF. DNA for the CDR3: TGTGCCAGCAGCGCAAGCGGAACGAACACCGGGGAGCTGTTTTTT.